This paragraph reports one T cell receptor beta chain. Its antigen is still unknown. Described treatment: oral pan-JAK inhibitor, 5-10 mg twice daily. Researchers gathered lesional scalp punch biopsies and peripheral blood from patients with alopecia areata. This specimen comes from a study of CD8+ T cells in alopecia areata. General study findings and limits: Lesional scalp, notably in alopecia totalis/universalis, had clonality above that of normal scalp. On tofacitinib, scalp clonality and expanded CD8+ clones among top 100 fell significantly.

The authors extracted RNA and reverse transcribed it into cDNA as the sequencing template. This table comes from immunoSEQ multiplex PCR, and its TCRdb copy is limited to in-frame clones, with some not included. The table has about 190,000 clones, 50% to 60% seen once; the top ten hold around 0.69%. Per the germline V gene, CDR1 is MNHEY and CDR2 is SVGAGI. V lost 5 bases to trimming and J lost 2 bases, with 13 bases between them. The CDR3 is 14 residues long. This specimen consisted of CD4+ T cells sorted from blood, obtained at week 4, from a patient treated with tofacitinib. This chain links TRBV6-5 with TRBJ2-7; D might be TRBD2 (6 bases). The receptor was isolated from a human donor with alopecia areata. The CDR3 sequence is CASSRDSPAYEQYF. As DNA, the CDR3 is TGTGCCAGCAGTCGGGACTCCCCAGCCTACGAGCAGTACTTC.